This T cell receptor (beta chain) was identified in a study of T cells in Graves' hyperthyroidism and ophthalmopathy. Across the whole study: Peripheral blood specimens were obtained at initial diagnosis, prior to any treatment.

Any symptoms of ophthalmopathy came after the first hyperthyroidism diagnosis, from which the blood sample dates. The TCR beta CDR3 regions underwent amplification using RNA transcripts as the source. In the first-round RT-PCR of the TCR CDR3, the HTBI primer set was used. MiXCR, run by TCRdb on the multiplex PCR reads, gives a single entry per CDR3 protein. The table has around 300,000 distinct CDR3 sequences, about 14% seen once. This clonotype has ten or more counts. The germline V gene has CDR1 KGHSH and CDR2 LQKENI. V was cut by 5 bases and J by 2 bases, with 12 bases left in between. CDR3 length equals 14 residues.

The rearrangement joins TRBV18 to TRBJ2-5, with a possible D match to TRBD1 (6 bases). The TCR was taken from a woman aged 25 to 45 with Graves' hyperthyroidism that later progressed to Graves' ophthalmopathy. What was sequenced was blood. This chain's CDR3 is CASSSRTEQETQYF. In DNA, the CDR3 is TGTGCCAGCTCAAGCAGGACAGAACAAGAGACCCAGTACTTC.